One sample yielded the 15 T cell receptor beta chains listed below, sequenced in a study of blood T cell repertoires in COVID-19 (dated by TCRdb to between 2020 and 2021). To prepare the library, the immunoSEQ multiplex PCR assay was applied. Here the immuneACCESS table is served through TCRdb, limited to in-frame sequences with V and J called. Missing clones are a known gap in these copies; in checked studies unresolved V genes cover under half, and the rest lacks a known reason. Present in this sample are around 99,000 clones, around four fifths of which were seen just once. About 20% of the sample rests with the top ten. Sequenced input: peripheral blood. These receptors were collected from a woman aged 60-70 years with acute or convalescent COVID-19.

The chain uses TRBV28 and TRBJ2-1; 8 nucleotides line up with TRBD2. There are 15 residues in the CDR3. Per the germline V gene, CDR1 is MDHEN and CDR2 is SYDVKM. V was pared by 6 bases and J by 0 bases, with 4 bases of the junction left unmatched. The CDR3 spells CASRRTSSSYNEQFF. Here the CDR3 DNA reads TGTGCCAGCAGGAGGACTAGCAGCTCCTACAATGAGCAGTTCTTC.

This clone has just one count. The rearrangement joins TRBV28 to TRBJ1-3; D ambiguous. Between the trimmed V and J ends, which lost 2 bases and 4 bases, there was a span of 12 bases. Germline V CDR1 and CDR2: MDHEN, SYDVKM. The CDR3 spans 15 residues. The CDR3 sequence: CASSLVSPTGNTIYF. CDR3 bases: TGTGCCAGCAGTTTAGTCTCTCCTACCGGAAACACCATATATTTT.

The CDR3 spells CASTPRWPVGNTIYF. CDR3 nucleotides: TGTGCCAGCACCCCTCGTTGGCCCGTTGGAAACACCATATATTTT. The V gene is TRBV27, the J gene TRBJ1-3; D ambiguous. This CDR3 is built from 15 residues. Germline V CDR1 and CDR2: MNHEY, SMNVEV (reference sequence). Trimming took 7 bases from V and 3 from J, leaving 16 bases between them.

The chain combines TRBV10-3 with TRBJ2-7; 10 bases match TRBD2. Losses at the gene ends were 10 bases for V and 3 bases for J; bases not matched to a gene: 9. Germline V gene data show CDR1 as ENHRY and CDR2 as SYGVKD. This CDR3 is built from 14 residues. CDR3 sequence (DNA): TGTGCCACCAAGACTAGCGGGCAACACTACGAGCAGTACTTC. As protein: CATKTSGQHYEQYF.

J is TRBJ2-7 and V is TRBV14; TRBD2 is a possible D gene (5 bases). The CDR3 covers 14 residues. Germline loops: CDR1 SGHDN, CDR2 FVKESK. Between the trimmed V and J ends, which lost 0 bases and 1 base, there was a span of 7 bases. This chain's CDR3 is CASSQDPGSYEQYF. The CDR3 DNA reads TGTGCCAGCAGCCAAGACCCGGGATCCTACGAGCAGTACTTC.

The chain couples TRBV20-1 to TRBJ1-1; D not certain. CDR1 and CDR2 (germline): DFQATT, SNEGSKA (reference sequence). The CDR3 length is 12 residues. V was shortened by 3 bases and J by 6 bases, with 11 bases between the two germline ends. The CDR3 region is CSASNSLSEAFF. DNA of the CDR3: TGCAGTGCTAGTAACAGTTTGTCTGAAGCTTTCTTT.

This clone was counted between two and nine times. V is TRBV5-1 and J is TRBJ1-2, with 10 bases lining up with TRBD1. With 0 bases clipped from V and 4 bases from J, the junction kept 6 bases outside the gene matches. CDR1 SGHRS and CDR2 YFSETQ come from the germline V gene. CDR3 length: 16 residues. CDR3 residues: CASSLGQGASGYGYTF. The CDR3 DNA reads TGCGCCAGCAGCTTGGGACAGGGGGCTTCGGGCTATGGCTACACCTTC.

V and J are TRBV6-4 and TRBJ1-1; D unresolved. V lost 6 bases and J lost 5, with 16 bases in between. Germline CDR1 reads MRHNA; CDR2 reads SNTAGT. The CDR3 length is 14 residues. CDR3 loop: CASRADGWWTEAFF. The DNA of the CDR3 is TGTGCCAGCAGAGCGGACGGGTGGTGGACTGAAGCTTTCTTT.

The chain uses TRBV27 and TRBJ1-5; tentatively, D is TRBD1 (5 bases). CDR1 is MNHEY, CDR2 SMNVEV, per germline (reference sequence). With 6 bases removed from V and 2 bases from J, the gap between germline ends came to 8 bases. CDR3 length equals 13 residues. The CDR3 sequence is CASSPRGNQPQHF. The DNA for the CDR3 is TGTGCCAGCAGCCCCAGGGGCAATCAGCCCCAGCATTTT.

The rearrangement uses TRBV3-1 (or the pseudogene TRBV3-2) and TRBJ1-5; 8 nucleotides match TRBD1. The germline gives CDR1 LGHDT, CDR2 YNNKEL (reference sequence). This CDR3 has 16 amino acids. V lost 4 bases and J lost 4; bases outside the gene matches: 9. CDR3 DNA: TGTGCCAGCAGCCCCGGGGACAGGATGGTAAATCAGCCCCAGCATTTT. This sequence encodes CASSPGDRMVNQPQHF.

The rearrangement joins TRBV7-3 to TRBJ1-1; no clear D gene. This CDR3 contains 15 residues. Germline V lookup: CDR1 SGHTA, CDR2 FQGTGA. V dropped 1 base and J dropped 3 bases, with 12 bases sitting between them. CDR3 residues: CASSLRPGRDTEAFF. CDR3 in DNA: TGTGCCAGCAGCTTAAGGCCTGGGAGGGACACTGAAGCTTTCTTT. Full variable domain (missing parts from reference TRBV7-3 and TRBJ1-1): GAGVSQTPSNKVTEKGKYVELRCDPISGHTALYWYRQSLGQGPEFLIYFQGTGAADDSGLPNDRFFAVRPEGSVSTLKIQRTERGDSAVYLCASSLRPGRDTEAFFGQGTRLTVV.

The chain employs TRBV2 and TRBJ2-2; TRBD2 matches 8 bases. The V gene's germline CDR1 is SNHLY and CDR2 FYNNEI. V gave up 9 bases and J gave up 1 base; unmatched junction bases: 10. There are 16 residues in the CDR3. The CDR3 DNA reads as TGTGCCAGTCACCCGGGGGGGCAGGGGAACACCGGGGAGCTGTTTTTT. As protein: CASHPGGQGNTGELFF.

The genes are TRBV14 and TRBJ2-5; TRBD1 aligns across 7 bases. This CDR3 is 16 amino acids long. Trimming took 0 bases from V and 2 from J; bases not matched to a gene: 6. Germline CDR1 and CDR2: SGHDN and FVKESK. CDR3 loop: CASSQDYGTVQETQYF. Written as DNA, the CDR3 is TGTGCCAGCAGCCAAGATTACGGGACAGTACAAGAGACCCAGTACTTC.

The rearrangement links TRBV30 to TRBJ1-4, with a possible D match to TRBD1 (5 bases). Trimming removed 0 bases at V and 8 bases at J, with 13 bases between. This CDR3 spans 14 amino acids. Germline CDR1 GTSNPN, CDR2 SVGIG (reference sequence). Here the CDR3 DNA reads TGTGCCTGGAGTGTACCGGGGGTTCGCGAAAAACTGTTTTTT. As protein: CAWSVPGVREKLFF.

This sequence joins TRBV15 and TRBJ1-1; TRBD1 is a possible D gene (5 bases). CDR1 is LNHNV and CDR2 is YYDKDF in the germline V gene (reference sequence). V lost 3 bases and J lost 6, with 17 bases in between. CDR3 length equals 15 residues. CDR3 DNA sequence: TGTGCCACCAGCAGGGCTTCGGGTCAGGGATCTGAAGCTTTCTTT. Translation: CATSRASGQGSEAFF.